Below, 9 T cell receptor beta chains from the same sample are listed, as sequenced in a study of T cell repertoires in cytomegalovirus infection. What these receptors recognize is not known. TCRdb itself ran the reads through MiXCR, one entry per CDR3 protein. The sample carries 700,000 to 850,000 distinct CDR3 sequences, over 25% recorded once. Here the sequenced sample was cultured CD8+ T cells from PBMCs, taken from culture after CMV antigen stimulation. Receptors originate from a human donor in good health (CMV status not recorded). Some clones in this sample may be carry-over from other donors' samples.

A word on this clonotype: Because it lacks the conserved phenylalanine or tryptophan at the end, this CDR3 is likely a read error. The V and J genes are TRBV6-2 or TRBV6-3 and TRBJ1-5; D uncertain. Germline V gene data show CDR1 as MNHEY and CDR2 as SVGEGT. The CDR3 has 15 amino acids. Trimming cost V 5 bases and J 0 bases, with 11 bases left between them. The CDR3 DNA reads as TGTGCCAGCAGTGAATGGTGGAGTAGCAATCAGCCCCAGCATTCT. Its translation: CASSEWWSSNQPQHS.

This clonotype was seen only a few times. J is TRBJ1-1 and V is TRBV28, with D possibly being TRBD1 (5 bases). The V end was cut by 7 bases, the J end by 5 bases, with 17 bases between. Germline V gives CDR1 MDHEN, CDR2 SYDVKM. This CDR3 spans 14 amino acids. This CDR3 is CASTDIQGGTEAFF. For the CDR3, the DNA is TGTGCCAGCACCGACATCCAGGGAGGGACTGAAGCTTTCTTT.

This clonotype has a handful of counts. The chain joins TRBV4-1 to TRBJ2-7; no clear D gene. The CDR3 runs to 15 residues. The V gene's germline CDR1 is MGHRA and CDR2 YSYEKL. With 2 bases removed from V and 3 bases from J, the gap between germline ends came to 14 bases. CDR3 protein: CASSQTSQGNYEQYV. The CDR3 DNA follows: TGCGCCAGCAGCCAAACCAGCCAAGGCAACTACGAGCAGTACGTC.

V gene TRBV27 combines with J gene TRBJ2-7; D may correspond to TRBD1 or TRBD2 (6 bases each). The CDR3 runs 14 residues. Per the germline V gene, CDR1 is MNHEY and CDR2 is SMNVEV (reference sequence). Deletions cut 4 bases from V and 5 bases from J, with 15 bases between. CDR3: CASSSRGPSNEQYF. In nucleotides, the CDR3 is TGTGCCAGCAGTTCACGGGGGCCAAGCAACGAGCAGTACTTC.

This CDR3 reads CASSLVEGGGYGYTF. The CDR3 nucleotides read TGTGCCAGCAGCTTAGTGGAGGGGGGGGGCTATGGCTACACCTTC. The chain joins TRBV7-8 to TRBJ1-2; maybe TRBD1 (6 bases). Trimming took 1 base from V and 4 from J, leaving 13 bases between them. Germline CDR1 SGHVS, CDR2 FQNEAQ. CDR3 length equals 15 residues.

This clonotype has a count of ten or more. The chain joins TRBV7-3 to TRBJ2-5; D possibly corresponds to TRBD2 (7 bases). The CDR3 contains 16 residues. Germline assignment: CDR1 SGHTA and CDR2 FQGTGA. V lost 2 bases, J lost 4 bases, and 17 bases lay in between. CDR3 sequence reads: CASSLGSGGGRETQYF. CDR3 DNA: TGTGCCAGCAGCTTAGGGTCGGGGGGCGGGCGAGAGACCCAGTACTTC.

This clonotype was detected only a few times. V is TRBV7-6 and J is TRBJ1-2; D is ambiguous. Trimming removed 5 bases from V and 7 bases from J, with 8 bases in between. This CDR3 comprises 11 residues. Per the germline V gene, CDR1 is SGHVS and CDR2 is FNYEAQ. The DNA for the CDR3 is TGTGCCAGCAGCATACGTGGTGGCTACACCTTC. As protein: CASSIRGGYTF.

This clonotype has just a few counts. The chain joins TRBV27 to TRBJ2-2, with 7 bases that match TRBD1. Trimming took 5 bases from V and 3 from J; bases not matched to a gene: 9. The germline gives CDR1 MNHEY, CDR2 SMNVEV (reference sequence). The CDR3 covers 16 residues. The CDR3 region has the DNA TGTGCCAGCAGTCTCCTGACAGGGACCTACACCGGGGAGCTGTTTTTT. Its translation: CASSLLTGTYTGELFF.

The gene calls are TRBV9 and TRBJ2-3, with 11 bases fitting TRBD2. From germline, CDR1 is SGDLS and CDR2 YYNGEE. Trimming took 0 bases from V and 0 from J; bases not matched to a gene: 9. The CDR3 is made up of 19 amino acids. Here the CDR3 reads CASSVGLAGGPYSTDTQYF. CDR3 nucleotides: TGTGCCAGCAGCGTAGGGCTAGCGGGGGGACCATATAGCACAGATACGCAGTATTTT.